The rows below give T cell receptor beta chains drawn from one sample of a study of blood T cell repertoires in COVID-19. Clones were read by immunoSEQ multiplex PCR, and TCRdb kept only the in-frame ones, dropping some. The data hold about 140,000 clones, with roughly 85% observed a single time. Sequenced material: peripheral blood. These receptors were obtained from a man aged 45-65 years with acute or convalescent COVID-19. Both conserved end residues are part of each CDR3.

TRBV11-2	CASSLDYDFQETQYF
TRBV5-1	CASSLMQFSFGTSGTEGKETQYF
TRBV7-6	CASTTIAGTGAYNEQFF
TRBV15	CATKIRQEGTQYF
TRBV11-2	CASSRARSSYNEQFF
TRBV27	CASSPRPTGGVETQYF
TRBV13	CASSSGLSPSYNEQFF
TRBV28	CASSLWAGLREQYF
TRBV6-5	CASSTDRGHGYTF
TRBV19	CASSISYNEQFF
TRBV3-1/TRBV3-2	CASSLVAGPYEQYF
TRBV27	CASSLDINYEQYF
TRBV9	CASSVTSAPHTDTQYF
TRBV2	CASSVLGGSTDTQYF
TRBV19	CASSQGWRSNYGYTF
TRBV6-5	CASCDWDRGSGELFF
TRBV11-2	CASSLDRSERGPRF
TRBV30	CAWSVSGAQETQYF
TRBV4-1	CASSHGQANYGYTF
TRBV28	CASTPDSSYNSPLHF
TRBV7-3	CASSFSPNREQFF
TRBV5-5	CASSLAYLTSTDTQYF
TRBV11-3	CASSRGQGRNTEAFF
TRBV5-1	CASSLAGTSAHEQYF
TRBV7-3	CASSLGGDEQFF
TRBV5-5	CASSLRTVRMNTEAFF
TRBV3-1/TRBV3-2	CASSQPRGHEQYF
TRBV11-2	CASSLLQDSGANVLTF
TRBV5-5	CASRPGQGIYEQYF
TRBV5-4	CASSSRDRGVETQYF
TRBV9	CASSVEQGAGEKLFF
TRBV18	CASSRGQGAAPDTEAFF
TRBV11-2	CASSTRTGRETQYF
TRBV28	CASSLSQGLAGGPDTQYF
TRBV14	CASSSGGWYTGELFF
TRBV19	CASSIIEQGIWNSPLHF
TRBV10-1	CASSDPQALTYEQYF
TRBV28	CASSGQLTNGYTF
TRBV4-1	CASSQMDRGQSYEQYF
TRBV30	CAWTPSTEAFF
TRBV11-3	CASSLEAATDTQYF
TRBV29-1	CSVPEAGVGGYTF
TRBV20-1	CSASGSGFGNTEAFF
TRBV6-5	CASSYVSSYNSPLHF
TRBV27	CASSSRGANYGYTF